The rows below give T cell receptor beta chains drawn from one sample of a study of T-cell memory formation after mild COVID-19. TCRdb used MiXCR to reprocess the 5' RACE reads, holding one entry per CDR3 protein. The table shows about 210,000 distinct CDR3 sequences, with 25% to 35% occurring only once. Sequencing was carried out using PBMCs or a T cell subset sorted from them (not recorded which). These receptors were collected from an adult woman who had mild COVID-19 (a few samples of this study predate the infection). Cell type and time point are not known. CDR3s include the opening cysteine and the closing phenylalanine or tryptophan.

>TRBV29-1|TRBJ1-1
CSVGKFMNTEAFF
>TRBV29-1|TRBJ2-3
CSVRGAEGTDTQYF
>TRBV11-2|TRBJ2-2
CASSPSGGAIGELFF
>TRBV7-9|TRBJ1-6
CASSLGGSSYNSPLHF
>TRBV27|TRBJ2-7
CASSLSTGAASYEQYF
>TRBV7-8|TRBJ2-7
CASSSRLASYEQYF
>TRBV12-3/TRBV12-4|TRBJ1-5
CASSLRGGGGNQPQHF
>TRBV6-2/TRBV6-3|TRBJ1-1
CASRSPILGRNTEAFF
>TRBV7-7|TRBJ2-7
CASSTREGGEQYF
>TRBV5-5|TRBJ1-5
CASSSGVSNQPQHF
>TRBV7-8|TRBJ2-7
CASSLFEVQYEQYF
>TRBV4-1|TRBJ2-1
CASSQDSLRGYNEQFF
>TRBV4-2|TRBJ2-7
CASSQANLGGLGEQYF
>TRBV4-3|TRBJ2-3
CASSQAKSQSAPTDTQYF
>TRBV29-1|TRBJ1-1
CSVDKGRTEAFF
>TRBV2|TRBJ2-3
CASTRSRPDTQYF
>TRBV20-1|TRBJ2-7
CSARRTYYEQYF
>TRBV4-2|TRBJ2-1
CASSQRIGLATYNEQFF
>TRBV20-1|TRBJ2-5
CSARPLAGVGETQYF
>TRBV6-2/TRBV6-3|TRBJ2-1
CASSYKRSSSYNEQFF
>TRBV2|TRBJ2-3
CASCRQVFGTDTQYF
>TRBV25-1|TRBJ2-4
CASRSGGIQYF
>TRBV20-1|TRBJ2-7
CSARVAGMAEQYF
>TRBV5-1|TRBJ1-2
CASSLMTESLTLTF
>TRBV12-3/TRBV12-4|TRBJ1-1
CASRGQLAGNTEAFF
>TRBV29-1|TRBJ2-7
CSVGSGRPPYEQYF
>TRBV7-8|TRBJ2-7
CASSPGTSGGASYEQYF
>TRBV7-6|TRBJ2-1
CASSLESLGLASEQFF
>TRBV5-1|TRBJ2-1
CASSLGSSGASYNEQFF
>TRBV5-1|TRBJ2-1
CASSLGRTSGPYNEQFF
>TRBV4-3|TRBJ2-1
CASSQDLSAGVGNEQFF
>TRBV20-1|TRBJ2-3
CSASPSGSGADTQYF
>TRBV30|TRBJ2-2
CAWSPGGGTNTGELFF
>TRBV5-1|TRBJ1-1
CASSLWETHLLNTEAFF
>TRBV7-7|TRBJ2-3
CASSLTAGGTDTQYF
>TRBV24-1|TRBJ1-5
CATSESPGHNQPQHF
>TRBV7-2|TRBJ2-3
CASSFIVRVDGTDTQYF
>TRBV20-1|TRBJ2-1
CSARLAPNEQFF
>TRBV6-6|TRBJ2-7
CASSYASGGQQYF
>TRBV7-2|TRBJ2-3
CASSLVQGALTDTQYF
>TRBV4-2|TRBJ2-2
CASSQASRDTGELFF
>TRBV5-8|TRBJ2-7
CASSYEGSYEQYF
>TRBV12-3/TRBV12-4|TRBJ2-3
CASRTTSGALTDTQYF
>TRBV20-1|TRBJ2-5
CSARTETRGETQYF
>TRBV5-1|TRBJ2-5
CASSQPGQSPAGTQYF
>TRBV7-8|TRBJ2-7
CASSSVAGLGYEQYF
>TRBV29-1|TRBJ1-1
CSVDSREAFF
>TRBV6-1|TRBJ2-7
CASSEFASGFTGTYEQYF
>TRBV7-8|TRBJ2-7
CASSWIWTSGLFSSYEQYF
>TRBV6-5|TRBJ2-1
CASTQLTAGGPVEQFF
>TRBV27|TRBJ1-1
CASSSYRGVTEAFF
>TRBV29-1|TRBJ2-1
CSARLAGENEQFF
>TRBV24-1|TRBJ2-7
CATRDDTDGQQYF